This entry lists 18 T cell receptor beta chains sequenced from one sample in a study of regulatory T cells in long-lasting Graves disease. To make TCR beta libraries, researchers used iRepertoire HTBI primers and Arm-PCR of CDR3 regions. TCRdb passed the multiplex PCR reads through MiXCR, listing each CDR3 protein once. Of 320,000 or so distinct CDR3 sequences detected, approximately 20% appear once; the ten largest clones hold about 38%. Noted time point: newly diagnosed GD, antithyroid drugs for less than 3 months. Construction of the TCR library relied on RNA isolated from PBMCs. The specimen comprised peripheral blood mononuclear cells (PBMCs), sampled at new diagnosis, from a patient treated with antithyroid drugs. These receptors came from a female donor with Graves disease.

This clonotype was seen a handful of times. The gene calls are TRBV5-1 and TRBJ2-3; 9 nucleotides line up with TRBD2. Germline-derived CDR1 and CDR2 are SGHRS and YFSETQ. V lost 4 bases to trimming and J lost 6 bases; unmatched junction nucleotides: 6. The CDR3 is 14 amino acids. The CDR3 loop is CASSQGLAVDTQYF. In nucleotides, the CDR3 is TGCGCCAGCAGCCAGGGACTAGCCGTGGATACGCAGTATTTT.

As for this clonotype: A much larger clonotype is one base distant, so this may be a read error. J is TRBJ2-7 and V is TRBV7-9; 8 bases are shared with TRBD1. This CDR3 is 15 amino acids long. Per germline, CDR1 SEHNR and CDR2 FQNEAQ (reference sequence). CDR3 nucleotides: TGTGCCAGCAGCTCACGGACAGGGACAGCCTACGAGCACTACTTC. This translates into CASSSRTGTAYEHYF.

The table lists this clonotype with many counts. The genes are TRBV11-3 and TRBJ2-1; TRBD2 matches at 12 bases. This CDR3 is built from 14 residues. CDR1 SGHNT and CDR2 YENEEA come from the germline V gene. J was trimmed by 14 bases and V by 2 bases; bases with no gene match: 7. CDR3 residues: CASSLLAGGPEEFF. The CDR3 nucleotides are TGTGCCAGCAGCTTACTAGCGGGAGGGCCGGAAGAGTTCTTC.

This sequence joins TRBV19 and TRBJ2-1; 8 nucleotides agree with TRBD1. Germline CDR1 reads LNHDA; CDR2 reads SQIVND (reference sequence). Germline trimming cut 4 bases from V and 4 bases from J; bases unmatched to any gene: 9. This CDR3 spans 16 amino acids. The CDR3 reads CASSTRQGPAYNEQFF. CDR3 nucleotides: TGTGCCAGTAGTACCAGACAGGGGCCTGCATACAATGAGCAGTTCTTC.

The J gene is TRBJ2-7, the V gene TRBV20-1; 9 bases are a match to TRBD2. Germline V CDR1 and CDR2: DFQATT, SNEGSKA (reference sequence). The CDR3 has 16 residues. V lost 1 base to trimming and J lost 4 bases; unmatched junction nucleotides: 11. CDR3 sequence: CSARGAGLAGTYEQYF. As DNA, the CDR3 is TGCAGTGCTAGAGGGGCAGGGCTAGCGGGAACGTACGAGCAGTACTTC.

This clonotype was counted many times. V is TRBV30 and J is TRBJ1-2, with 7 bases identical to TRBD1. From germline, CDR1 is GTSNPN and CDR2 SVGIG (reference sequence). J lost 4 bases, V lost 2 bases, and 10 bases had no gene match. CDR3 length: 15 amino acids. CDR3 nucleotide sequence: TGTGCCTGGAGTCCCCCGGGGCCAGGGGGCTATGGCTACACCTTC. It yields the protein CAWSPPGPGGYGYTF.

The table lists this clonotype with many counts. V usage is TRBV30 and J usage is TRBJ1-3; 8 bases align to TRBD1. CDR3 length: 19 amino acids. The germline V gene has CDR1 GTSNPN and CDR2 SVGIG (reference sequence). The V and J ends lost 1 base and 0 bases, in that order; junction bases with no gene match: 14. As DNA, the CDR3 is TGTGCCTGGAGTGGTTGGCTGGACAGGGACCTAAACTCTGGAAACACCATATATTTT. It is translated as CAWSGWLDRDLNSGNTIYF. Combining the CDR3 with reference TRBV30 and TRBJ1-3 gives the whole variable domain SQTIHQWPATLVQPVGSPLSLECTVEGTSNPNLYWYRQAAGRGLQLLFYSVGIGQISSEVPQNLSASRPQDRQFILSSKKLLLSDSGFYLCAWSGWLDRDLNSGNTIYFGEGSWLTVV.

This clonotype has only a few counts. The germline gene is not matched at one end of the junction; a read error may be the cause. The chain employs TRBV28 and TRBJ1-2; D remains unclear. The CDR3 sequence is 13 residues long. Germline V gene sequence: CDR1 MDHEN, CDR2 SYDVKM. The CDR3 region is CAGSRGETDGYTF. CDR3 DNA sequence: TGTGCCGGCAGTCGCGGGGAGACGGATGGCTACACCTTC.

The rearrangement uses TRBV12-3 or TRBV12-4 and TRBJ2-7; perhaps TRBD2 as D (6 bases). The CDR3 loop spans 15 amino acids. The V gene lost 6 bases and the J gene lost 2 bases, with 17 bases spanning the gap. This CDR3 is CASRGFGGVTYEQYF. Here the CDR3 DNA reads TGTGCCAGCAGGGGCTTCGGGGGAGTAACCTACGAGCAGTACTTC.

This clonotype showed up many times. This rearrangement joins TRBV7-3 to TRBJ2-1; a possible D gene is TRBD1 (6 bases). CDR1 is SGHTA, CDR2 FQGTGA, per germline. V lost 6 bases and J 3 bases, leaving 21 bases between the germline ends. The CDR3 totals 17 residues. The CDR3 spells CASSPVGARGLYNEQFF. CDR3 DNA: TGTGCCAGCAGTCCCGTCGGGGCCAGGGGTCTCTACAATGAGCAGTTCTTC.

This clonotype has at least ten counts. The V and J genes are TRBV5-1 and TRBJ2-5, with a possible D match to TRBD1 (6 bases). The CDR3 is 13 residues long. Trimming left V 4 bases short and J 5 bases short, with 12 bases between. Germline CDR1 and CDR2: SGHRS and YFSETQ. CDR3 region: CASSIQGPETQYF. For the CDR3, the DNA is TGCGCCAGCAGCATTCAGGGGCCGGAGACCCAGTACTTC.

The chain links TRBV29-1 to TRBJ1-2; D gene unclear. CDR1 and CDR2 (germline): SQVTM, ANQGSEA. The V and J ends lost 4 bases and 5 bases respectively, with 17 bases between them. The CDR3 consists of 14 residues. The CDR3 spells CSVGAEGGDYGYTF. The CDR3 nucleotides read TGCAGCGTTGGCGCTGAGGGTGGGGATTATGGCTACACCTTC.

This clonotype was counted ten times or more. V is TRBV7-6 and J is TRBJ2-3; 13 bases are shared with TRBD2. The ends lost 3 bases at V and 8 bases at J; junction bases unmatched: 11. The CDR3 is 17 amino acids. Germline assignment: CDR1 SGHVS and CDR2 FNYEAQ. Here the CDR3 DNA reads TGTGCCAGCAGCTTTGGACTAGCGGGAGTTTCTATTGGTACGCAGTATTTT. As protein: CASSFGLAGVSIGTQYF.

This clonotype showed up many times. This chain uses TRBV14 with TRBJ1-2; TRBD1 is a possible D gene (6 bases). The V and J ends lost 1 base and 7 bases respectively, with 19 bases between them. In germline, CDR1 is SGHDN, CDR2 FVKESK. The CDR3 contains 16 residues. CDR3 coding DNA: TGTGCCAGCAGCCAAGGGGGGGCAGGACCGGTGATTGGCTACACCTTC. The encoded protein is CASSQGGAGPVIGYTF.

This clonotype has ten or more counts. CDR3 residues: CASSLGGSGWGNEQFF. CDR3 DNA sequence: TGTGCCAGCAGCTTAGGGGGAAGCGGATGGGGTAATGAGCAGTTCTTC. The chain joins TRBV11-2 to TRBJ2-1, with a tentative D call TRBD2 (5 bases). CDR1 and CDR2 from the germline V gene are SGHAT and FQNNGV. The CDR3 has 16 residues. Trimming stripped 1 base from V and 7 bases from J, with 17 bases between.

This clonotype came up a few times. The rearrangement links TRBV19 to TRBJ1-2, with D maybe TRBD1 (5 bases). The CDR3 has 16 amino acids. The germline gives CDR1 LNHDA, CDR2 SQIVND (reference sequence). V dropped 3 bases and J dropped 4 bases, with 18 bases sitting between them. In DNA, the CDR3 is TGTGCCAGTAGTATTGGGGGAGACGTGGGACTCTATGGCTACACCTTC. Translating it yields CASSIGGDVGLYGYTF. Variable domain in full (rest from reference TRBV19 and TRBJ1-2): DGGITQSPKYLFRKEGQNVTLSCEQNLNHDAMYWYRQDPGQGLRLIYYSQIVNDFQKGDIAEGYSVSREKKESFPLTVTSAQKNPTAFYLCASSIGGDVGLYGYTFGSGTRLTVV.

This clonotype was counted a few times. The chain combines TRBV5-1 with TRBJ2-7; no clear D gene. Trimming cost V 0 bases and J 3 bases, with 10 bases left between them. The CDR3 is 14 residues long. Germline CDR1 reads SGHRS; CDR2 reads YFSETQ. This CDR3 is CASSLAAPDYEQYF. The DNA for the CDR3 is TGCGCCAGCAGCTTGGCTGCCCCAGACTACGAGCAGTACTTC.

The chain joins TRBV12-3 or TRBV12-4 to TRBJ2-5; D not certain. The CDR3 has 13 amino acids. The V gene lost 6 bases and the J gene lost 2 bases, with 10 bases spanning the gap. CDR3 in amino acids: CASRNSAQETQYF. DNA of the CDR3: TGTGCCAGCAGAAACAGCGCGCAAGAGACCCAGTACTTC.